The 20 T cell receptor beta chains listed next were all sequenced from one sample in a study of T cell responses to AZD1222 COVID-19 vaccine. Repertoires were generated with immunoSEQ multiplex PCR, while TCRdb's copy carries only in-frame clones and drops some. The data hold 150,000 to 200,000 clones, with roughly nine tenths observed a single time. The starting material was peripheral blood, obtained 28 days after the second dose of the MenACWY control vaccine. These receptors all come from an adult who received the MenACWY meningococcal vaccine as a control.

This chain uses TRBV12-5 with TRBJ2-2, with D unclear. Trimming stripped 1 base from V and 2 bases from J, with 5 bases between. Germline V CDR1 and CDR2: LGHNT, FRNRAP. This CDR3 region has 14 residues. The DNA for the CDR3 is TGTGCTAGTGGTTTGGGGGGAAACACCGGGGAGCTGTTTTTT. Translating gives CASGLGGNTGELFF.

This clone showed up just a few times. This chain joins TRBV7-3 and TRBJ1-3; 7 nucleotides match TRBD1. Looked up from germline, CDR1 is SGHTA and CDR2 is FQGTGA. Losses at the gene ends were 4 bases for V and 1 base for J; bases not matched to a gene: 4. The CDR3 has 15 amino acids. The CDR3 loop is CASSSQGQSGNTIYF. In nucleotides, the CDR3 is TGTGCCAGCAGCTCCCAGGGACAGTCTGGAAACACCATATATTTT. The full variable domain, with the rest looked up from reference TRBV7-3 and TRBJ1-3, is GAGVSQTPSNKVTEKGKYVELRCDPISGHTALYWYRQSLGQGPEFLIYFQGTGAADDSGLPNDRFFAVRPEGSVSTLKIQRTERGDSAVYLCASSSQGQSGNTIYFGEGSWLTVV.

The V gene is TRBV30, the J gene TRBJ1-3; D remains ambiguous. This CDR3 contains 15 residues. Per germline, CDR1 GTSNPN and CDR2 SVGIG (reference sequence). V was trimmed by 3 bases and J by 4 bases, leaving 16 bases between them. CDR3 coding DNA: TGTGCCTGGAGCAGGACCATAACGGAGGGAAACACCATATATTTT. Translation: CAWSRTITEGNTIYF.

V is TRBV28 and J is TRBJ1-2, with D perhaps matching TRBD1 (5 bases). Germline values: CDR1 MDHEN, CDR2 SYDVKM. This CDR3 region has 14 residues. V gave up 5 bases and J gave up 2 bases, with 12 bases separating them. The CDR3 loop is CASSPGTGNYGYTF. CDR3 sequence (DNA): TGTGCCAGCAGTCCCGGGACGGGAAACTATGGCTACACCTTC.

This rearrangement joins TRBV5-1 to TRBJ1-2; 7 bases agree with TRBD1. Germline V gene lookup returns CDR1 SGHRS and CDR2 YFSETQ. CDR3 length equals 14 residues. V trimming: 2 bases; J trimming: 6 bases; junction bases outside the gene matches: 7. The DNA of the CDR3 is TGCGCCAGCAGCTTTATACTACAGGGGAATGGCTACACCTTC. Its translation: CASSFILQGNGYTF.

This clone was seen only a few times. The chain couples TRBV6-2 or TRBV6-3 to TRBJ2-7; perhaps TRBD2 as D (5 bases). Germline V gene data show CDR1 as MNHEY and CDR2 as SVGEGT. This CDR3 spans 13 amino acids. V was shortened by 5 bases and J by 3 bases, with 11 bases between the two germline ends. For the CDR3, the DNA is TGTGCCAGCAGTCGTAATCGGGACTACGAGCAGTACTTC. Translation: CASSRNRDYEQYF.

The V and J genes are TRBV10-3 and TRBJ1-4; 7 positions agree with TRBD1. CDR3 length equals 16 residues. Germline assignment: CDR1 ENHRY and CDR2 SYGVKD. Trimming at V came to 9 bases and at J to 4 bases, leaving 14 bases not matched to a gene. The CDR3 here is CAIGSGQDSINEKLFF. CDR3 DNA sequence: TGTGCCATTGGATCCGGACAGGATAGCATTAATGAAAAACTGTTTTTT.

The chain links TRBV27 to TRBJ1-4, with TRBD1 matching 8 bases. The CDR3 extends over 18 amino acids. J was trimmed by 6 bases and V by 5 bases; bases with no gene match: 17. Germline CDR1 and CDR2: MNHEY and SMNVEV (reference sequence). In DNA, the CDR3 is TGTGCCAGCAGTCTCCGGGGCGGCAGGGGGCTGGGGTATGAAAAACTGTTTTTT. It specifies CASSLRGGRGLGYEKLFF.

This chain uses TRBV5-1 with TRBJ1-1; 8 bases align to TRBD1. This CDR3 comprises 14 residues. Unmatched junction bases numbered 3, after V lost 4 bases and J lost 1 base. Germline V gene data show CDR1 as SGHRS and CDR2 as YFSETQ. CDR3 amino acids: CASSRQGPNTEAFF. CDR3 in DNA: TGCGCCAGCAGCCGACAGGGGCCGAACACTGAAGCTTTCTTT.

The rearrangement uses TRBV27 and TRBJ1-4; TRBD1 aligns across 8 bases. Germline V gives CDR1 MNHEY, CDR2 SMNVEV (reference sequence). CDR3 length: 18 residues. Trimming at V came to 5 bases and at J to 8 bases, leaving 19 bases not matched to a gene. The CDR3 nucleotides read TGTGCCAGCAGTCCTACTTTTGGCTGGGGACAGGCGGGGGAAAAACTGTTTTTT. This codes for CASSPTFGWGQAGEKLFF.

The chain is built from TRBV7-9 and TRBJ2-7; 10 bases map to TRBD2. The ends lost 2 bases at V and 1 base at J; junction bases unmatched: 5. In germline, CDR1 is SEHNR, CDR2 FQNEAQ (reference sequence). The CDR3 consists of 16 residues. As DNA, the CDR3 is TGTGCCAGCAGCTTAAATGGACTAGCGGTATCCTACGAGCAGTACTTC. It translates to CASSLNGLAVSYEQYF.

The chain links TRBV7-2 to TRBJ2-7; D not resolved. CDR1 is SGHTA and CDR2 is FQGNSA in the germline V gene. The V end was cut by 2 bases, the J end by 2 bases, with 10 bases between. The CDR3 loop spans 14 amino acids. The CDR3 nucleotides are TGTGCCAGCAGCTTAAACTGGGCCCCCTACGAGCAGTACTTC. The encoded protein is CASSLNWAPYEQYF.

The chain joins TRBV5-8 to TRBJ1-2, with TRBD1 matching 8 bases. V was pared by 6 bases and J by 3 bases, with 10 bases of the junction left unmatched. The CDR3 extends over 15 amino acids. Germline assignment: CDR1 SGHTS and CDR2 YDEGEE. CDR3 region: CASNLDRANDYGYTF. CDR3 bases: TGTGCCAGCAACCTGGACAGGGCGAACGACTATGGCTACACCTTC.

This sequence joins TRBV11-2 and TRBJ1-2, with D possibly being TRBD1 (6 bases). V gave up 4 bases and J gave up 3 bases, with 21 bases separating them. Looked up from germline, CDR1 is SGHAT and CDR2 is FQNNGV. This CDR3 contains 17 residues. The CDR3 DNA reads as TGTGCCAGCAGCTCCCCTAAGGGGGGGGCGGTGGACTATGGCTACACCTTC. Amino acid sequence: CASSSPKGGAVDYGYTF.

This chain joins TRBV7-3 and TRBJ2-1, with no clear D. V lost 0 bases and J lost 5, with 2 bases in between. CDR1 and CDR2 (germline): SGHTA, FQGTGA. The CDR3 extends over 12 amino acids. The CDR3 sequence is CASSLTNNEQFF. CDR3 DNA: TGTGCCAGCAGCTTAACGAACAATGAGCAGTTCTTC.

This chain connects TRBV6-2 or TRBV6-3 to TRBJ2-7, with D perhaps TRBD2 (6 bases). Trimming removed 5 bases from V and 3 bases from J, with 11 bases in between. This CDR3 is 13 amino acids long. Germline values: CDR1 MNHEY, CDR2 SVGEGT. The CDR3 nucleotides are TGTGCCAGCAGTCCGGGACTGATCTACGAGCAGTACTTC. This sequence encodes CASSPGLIYEQYF.

V gene TRBV12-3 or TRBV12-4 combines with J gene TRBJ1-2, with TRBD1 as a possible D gene (5 bases). V dropped 2 bases and J dropped 2 bases, with 6 bases sitting between them. The CDR3 loop spans 13 amino acids. CDR3 DNA sequence: TGTGCCAGCAGTTTACACAGGAACTATGGCTACACCTTC. Protein: CASSLHRNYGYTF.

The CDR3 sequence is CASSPREEGIRSKLFF. CDR3 bases: TGTGCCAGCAGCCCCCGAGAGGAGGGAATCCGAAGTAAACTGTTTTTT. The chain uses TRBV9 and TRBJ1-4; D gene unclear. V lost 4 bases and J lost 11, with 24 bases in between. CDR3 length: 16 amino acids. CDR1 is SGDLS, CDR2 YYNGEE, per germline.

Of note for this clone: Germline and junction disagree at one end, which may indicate a read error. V usage is TRBV7-7 and J usage is TRBJ1-4; 9 bases agree with TRBD1. Germline V CDR1 and CDR2: SSHAT, FNYEAQ (reference sequence). The CDR3 is 14 amino acids. The CDR3 nucleotides are TGTGCTAGCAGCCCGGGGACAGGGTTGGGAAAACTGTTTTTT. Protein sequence: CASSPGTGLGKLFF. Full variable domain (outside the CDR3, taken from reference TRBV7-7 and TRBJ1-4): GAGVSQSPRYKVTKRGQDVTLRCDPISSHATLYWYQQALGQGPEFLTYFNYEAQPDKSGLPSDRFSAERPEGSISTLTIQRTEQRDSAMYRCASSPGTGLGKLFFGSGTQLSVL.

The chain links TRBV19 to TRBJ1-1; no firm D call. The germline V gene has CDR1 LNHDA and CDR2 SQIVND (reference sequence). The CDR3 is made up of 15 amino acids. V was clipped by 4 bases and J by 6 bases, with 18 bases between them. CDR3 sequence: CASSRGAGQDSEAFF. The CDR3 DNA is TGTGCCAGTAGTAGGGGAGCCGGGCAGGACTCTGAAGCTTTCTTT. Using reference TRBV19 and TRBJ1-1 for the parts outside the CDR3, the full variable domain is DGGITQSPKYLFRKEGQNVTLSCEQNLNHDAMYWYRQDPGQGLRLIYYSQIVNDFQKGDIAEGYSVSREKKESFPLTVTSAQKNPTAFYLCASSRGAGQDSEAFFGQGTRLTVV.